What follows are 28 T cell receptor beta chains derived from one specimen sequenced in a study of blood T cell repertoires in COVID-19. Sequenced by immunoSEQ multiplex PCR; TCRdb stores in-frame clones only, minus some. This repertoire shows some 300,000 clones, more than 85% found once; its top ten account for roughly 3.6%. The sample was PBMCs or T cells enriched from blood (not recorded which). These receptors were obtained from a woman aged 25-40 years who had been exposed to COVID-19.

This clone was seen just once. The CDR3 loop reads CASSEVPGAYEKLFF. CDR3 nucleotide sequence: TGTGCCAGCAGTGAAGTTCCAGGGGCTTATGAAAAACTGTTTTTT. The rearrangement links TRBV6-1 to TRBJ1-4; possibly TRBD1 for D (6 bases). V lost 1 base, J lost 6 bases, and 12 bases lay in between. Looked up from germline, CDR1 is MNHNS and CDR2 is SASEGT. The CDR3 sequence is 15 residues long.

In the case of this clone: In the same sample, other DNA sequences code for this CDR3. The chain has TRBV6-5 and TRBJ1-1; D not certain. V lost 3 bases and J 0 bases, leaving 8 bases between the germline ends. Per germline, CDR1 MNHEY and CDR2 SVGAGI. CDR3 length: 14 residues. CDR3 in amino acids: CASSYARMNTEAFF. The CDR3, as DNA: TGTGCCAGCAGTTATGCGCGCATGAACACTGAAGCTTTCTTT.

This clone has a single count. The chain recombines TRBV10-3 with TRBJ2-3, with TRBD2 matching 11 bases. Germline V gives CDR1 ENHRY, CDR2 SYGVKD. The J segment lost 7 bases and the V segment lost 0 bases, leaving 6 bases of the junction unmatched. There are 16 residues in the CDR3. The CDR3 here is CAISESFGLAGYTQYF. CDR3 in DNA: TGTGCCATCAGTGAGTCATTCGGACTAGCGGGTTATACGCAGTATTTT.

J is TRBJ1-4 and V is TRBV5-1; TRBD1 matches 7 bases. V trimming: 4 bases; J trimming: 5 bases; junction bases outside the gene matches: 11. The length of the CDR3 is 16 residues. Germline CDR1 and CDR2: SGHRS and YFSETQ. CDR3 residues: CASSDPRQGNNEKLFF. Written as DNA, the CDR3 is TGCGCCAGCAGCGACCCCCGACAGGGTAACAATGAAAAACTGTTTTTT.

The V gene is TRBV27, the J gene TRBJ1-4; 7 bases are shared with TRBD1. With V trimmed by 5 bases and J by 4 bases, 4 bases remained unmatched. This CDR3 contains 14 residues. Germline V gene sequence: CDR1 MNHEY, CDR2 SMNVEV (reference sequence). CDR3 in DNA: TGTGCCAGCAGTCCGGGACAGAATAATGAAAAACTGTTTTTT. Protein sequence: CASSPGQNNEKLFF.

The CDR3 DNA reads as TGTGCCAGCTCACCACCCCTGCGCACTGAAGCTTTCTTT. This gives the protein CASSPPLRTEAFF. The chain has TRBV18 and TRBJ1-1; D gene ambiguous. The germline gives CDR1 KGHSH, CDR2 LQKENI. The CDR3 spans 13 residues. With 0 bases removed from V and 4 bases from J, the gap between germline ends came to 6 bases.

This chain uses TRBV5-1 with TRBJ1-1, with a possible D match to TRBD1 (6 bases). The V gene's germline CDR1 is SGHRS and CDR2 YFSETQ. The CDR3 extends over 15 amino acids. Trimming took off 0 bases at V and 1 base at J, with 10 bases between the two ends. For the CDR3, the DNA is TGCGCCAGCAGCTTGGATTTAGGGGGGAACACTGAAGCTTTCTTT. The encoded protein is CASSLDLGGNTEAFF.

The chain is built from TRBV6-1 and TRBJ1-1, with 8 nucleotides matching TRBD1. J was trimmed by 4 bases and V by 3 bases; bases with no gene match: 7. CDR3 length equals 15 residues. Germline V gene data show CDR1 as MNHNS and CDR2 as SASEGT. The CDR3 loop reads CASSERQGLVTEAFF. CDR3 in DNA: TGTGCCAGCAGTGAGAGACAGGGGTTGGTCACTGAAGCTTTCTTT.

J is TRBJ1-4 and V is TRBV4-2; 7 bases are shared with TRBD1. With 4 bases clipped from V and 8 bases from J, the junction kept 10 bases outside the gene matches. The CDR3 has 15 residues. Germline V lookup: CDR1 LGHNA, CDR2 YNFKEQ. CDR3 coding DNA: TGTGCCAGCAGCCCTCAGGACAGGTCGGGGGAAAAACTGTTTTTT. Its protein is CASSPQDRSGEKLFF.

CDR3: CASSYSSRASSGEQYF. CDR3 nucleotides: TGTGCCAGCAGCTACTCATCGCGGGCTTCCTCGGGCGAGCAGTACTTC. The chain couples TRBV7-2 to TRBJ2-7; possibly TRBD2 for D (5 bases). The germline CDR1 and CDR2 sequences are SGHTA and FQGNSA. V was clipped by 4 bases and J by 6 bases, with 22 bases between them. The CDR3 contains 16 residues.

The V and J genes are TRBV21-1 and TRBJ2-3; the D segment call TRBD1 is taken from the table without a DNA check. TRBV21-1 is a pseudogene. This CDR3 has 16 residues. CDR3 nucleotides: TGTGCCAGTCTGGGGCGACGGAGATTTAGCACAGATACGCAGTATTTT. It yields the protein CASLGRRRFSTDTQYF.

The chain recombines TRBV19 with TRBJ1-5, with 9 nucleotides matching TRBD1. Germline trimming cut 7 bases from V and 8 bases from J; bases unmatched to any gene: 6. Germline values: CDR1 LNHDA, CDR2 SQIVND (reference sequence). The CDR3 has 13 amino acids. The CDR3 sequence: CASTRTGEEPQHF. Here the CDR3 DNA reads TGTGCCAGTACCCGGACAGGGGAAGAGCCCCAGCATTTT. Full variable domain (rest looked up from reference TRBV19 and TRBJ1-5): DGGITQSPKYLFRKEGQNVTLSCEQNLNHDAMYWYRQDPGQGLRLIYYSQIVNDFQKGDIAEGYSVSREKKESFPLTVTSAQKNPTAFYLCASTRTGEEPQHFGDGTRLSIL.

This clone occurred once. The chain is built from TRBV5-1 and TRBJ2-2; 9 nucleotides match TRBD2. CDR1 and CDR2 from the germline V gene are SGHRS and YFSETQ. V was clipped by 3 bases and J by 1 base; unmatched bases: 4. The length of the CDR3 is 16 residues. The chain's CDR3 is CASSSRLAENTGELFF. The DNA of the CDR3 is TGCGCCAGCAGCTCACGACTAGCGGAGAACACCGGGGAGCTGTTTTTT.

CDR3 sequence (DNA): TGTGCCAGCTTACTAGGACAGGGTCGCGGCGGCTACACCTTC. This sequence encodes CASLLGQGRGGYTF. The V gene is TRBV2, the J gene TRBJ1-2; TRBD1 agrees at 8 bases. V shed 8 bases, J shed 8 bases, and the junction held 13 bases outside the gene matches. The CDR3 is 14 amino acids. Germline values: CDR1 SNHLY, CDR2 FYNNEI.

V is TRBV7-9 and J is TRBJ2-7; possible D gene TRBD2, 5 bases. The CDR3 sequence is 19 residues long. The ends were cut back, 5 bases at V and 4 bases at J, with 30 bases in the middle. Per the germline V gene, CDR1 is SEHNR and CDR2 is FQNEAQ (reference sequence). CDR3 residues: CASSPQVTGRGGKSYEQYF. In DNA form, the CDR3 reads TGTGCCAGCAGCCCCCAGGTAACCGGCCGGGGTGGGAAAAGTTACGAGCAGTACTTC.

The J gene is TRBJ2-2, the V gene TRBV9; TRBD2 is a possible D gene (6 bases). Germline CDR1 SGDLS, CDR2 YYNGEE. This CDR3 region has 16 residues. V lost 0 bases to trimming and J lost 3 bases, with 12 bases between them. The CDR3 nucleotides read TGTGCCAGCAGCGTAGTCGCGGGACCTTACACCGGGGAGCTGTTTTTT. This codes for CASSVVAGPYTGELFF.

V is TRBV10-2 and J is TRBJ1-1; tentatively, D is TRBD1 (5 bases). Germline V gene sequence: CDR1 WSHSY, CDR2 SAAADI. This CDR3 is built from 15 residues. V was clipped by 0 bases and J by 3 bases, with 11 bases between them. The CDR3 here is CASSESTGPYTEAFF. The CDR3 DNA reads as TGCGCCAGCAGTGAGTCTACAGGACCTTACACTGAAGCTTTCTTT.

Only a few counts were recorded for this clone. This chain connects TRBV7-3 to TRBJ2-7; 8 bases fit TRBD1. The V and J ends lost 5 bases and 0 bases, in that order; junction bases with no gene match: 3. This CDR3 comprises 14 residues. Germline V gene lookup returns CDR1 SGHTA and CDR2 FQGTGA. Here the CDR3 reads CASSITGGSYEQYF. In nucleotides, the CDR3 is TGTGCCAGCAGCATCACAGGGGGCTCCTACGAGCAGTACTTC.

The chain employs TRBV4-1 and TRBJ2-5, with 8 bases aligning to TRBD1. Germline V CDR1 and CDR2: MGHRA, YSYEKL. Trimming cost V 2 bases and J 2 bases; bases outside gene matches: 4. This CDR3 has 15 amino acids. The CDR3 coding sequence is TGCGCCAGCAGCCAACACGGGACAGGTCAAGAGACCCAGTACTTC. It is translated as CASSQHGTGQETQYF.

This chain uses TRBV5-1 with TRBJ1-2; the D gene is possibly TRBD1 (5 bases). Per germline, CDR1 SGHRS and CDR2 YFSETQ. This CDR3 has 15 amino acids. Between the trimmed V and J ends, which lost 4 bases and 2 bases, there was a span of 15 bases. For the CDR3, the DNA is TGCGCCAGCAGCCCCGGACACAAACAGAACTATGGCTACACCTTC. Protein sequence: CASSPGHKQNYGYTF.

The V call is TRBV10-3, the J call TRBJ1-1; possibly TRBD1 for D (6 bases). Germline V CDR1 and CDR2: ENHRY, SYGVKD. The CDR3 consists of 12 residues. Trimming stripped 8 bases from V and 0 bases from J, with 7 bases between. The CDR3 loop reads CAIGQMNTEAFF. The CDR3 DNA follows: TGTGCCATCGGACAGATGAACACTGAAGCTTTCTTT.

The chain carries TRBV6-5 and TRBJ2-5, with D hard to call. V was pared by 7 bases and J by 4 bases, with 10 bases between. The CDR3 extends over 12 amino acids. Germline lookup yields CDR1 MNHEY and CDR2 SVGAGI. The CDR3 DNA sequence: TGTGCCAGCACCCCGGGTGGAGAGACCCAGTACTTC. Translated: CASTPGGETQYF.

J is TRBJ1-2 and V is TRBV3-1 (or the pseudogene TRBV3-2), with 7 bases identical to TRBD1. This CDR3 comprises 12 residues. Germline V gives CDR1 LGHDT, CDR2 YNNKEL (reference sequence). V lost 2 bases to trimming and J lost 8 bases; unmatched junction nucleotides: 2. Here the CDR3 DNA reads TGTGCCAGCAGCCAAACAGGGGACGGCTACACCTTC. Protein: CASSQTGDGYTF.

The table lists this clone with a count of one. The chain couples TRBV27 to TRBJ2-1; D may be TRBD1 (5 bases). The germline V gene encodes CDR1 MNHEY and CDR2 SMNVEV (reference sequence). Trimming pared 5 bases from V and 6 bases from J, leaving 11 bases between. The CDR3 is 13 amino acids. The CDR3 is CASSPPGSNEQFF. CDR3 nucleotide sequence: TGTGCCAGCAGTCCACCAGGGTCCAATGAGCAGTTCTTC.

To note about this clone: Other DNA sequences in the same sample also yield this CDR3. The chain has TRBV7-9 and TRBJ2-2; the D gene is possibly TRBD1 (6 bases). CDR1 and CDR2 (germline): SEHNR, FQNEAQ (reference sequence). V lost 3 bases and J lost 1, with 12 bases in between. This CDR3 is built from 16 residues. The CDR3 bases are TGTGCCAGCAGCTTGGCGACAGGACTGAACACCGGGGAGCTGTTTTTT. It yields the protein CASSLATGLNTGELFF.

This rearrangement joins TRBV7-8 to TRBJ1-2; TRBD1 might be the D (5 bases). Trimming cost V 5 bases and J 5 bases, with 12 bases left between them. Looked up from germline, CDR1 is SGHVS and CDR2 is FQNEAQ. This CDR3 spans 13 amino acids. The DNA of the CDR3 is TGTGCCAGCAGCCCTCGACAGACTTATGGCTACACCTTC. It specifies CASSPRQTYGYTF.

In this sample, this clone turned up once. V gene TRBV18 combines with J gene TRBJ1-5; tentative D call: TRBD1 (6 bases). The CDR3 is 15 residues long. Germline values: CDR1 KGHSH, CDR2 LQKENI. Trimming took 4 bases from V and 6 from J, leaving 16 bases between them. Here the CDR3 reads CASSLLTGNRQPQHF. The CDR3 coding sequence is TGTGCCAGCTCACTATTAACAGGGAACCGTCAGCCCCAGCATTTT.

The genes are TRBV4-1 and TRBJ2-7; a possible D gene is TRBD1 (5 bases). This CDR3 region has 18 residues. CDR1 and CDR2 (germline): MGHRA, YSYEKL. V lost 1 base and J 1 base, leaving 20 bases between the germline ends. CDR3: CASSQVLLRMDTSYEQYF. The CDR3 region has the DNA TGCGCCAGCAGCCAAGTGCTCCTTCGAATGGACACATCCTACGAGCAGTACTTC.